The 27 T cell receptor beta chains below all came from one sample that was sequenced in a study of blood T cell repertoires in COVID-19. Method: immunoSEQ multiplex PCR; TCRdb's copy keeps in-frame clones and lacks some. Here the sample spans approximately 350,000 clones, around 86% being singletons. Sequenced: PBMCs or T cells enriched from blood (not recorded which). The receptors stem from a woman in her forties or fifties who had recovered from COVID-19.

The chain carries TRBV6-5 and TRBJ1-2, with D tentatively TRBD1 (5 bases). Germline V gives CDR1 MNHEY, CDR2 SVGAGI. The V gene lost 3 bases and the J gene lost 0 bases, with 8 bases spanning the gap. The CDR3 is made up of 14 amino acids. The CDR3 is CASSYQGPNYGYTF. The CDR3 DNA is TGTGCCAGCAGTTATCAGGGCCCTAACTATGGCTACACCTTC.

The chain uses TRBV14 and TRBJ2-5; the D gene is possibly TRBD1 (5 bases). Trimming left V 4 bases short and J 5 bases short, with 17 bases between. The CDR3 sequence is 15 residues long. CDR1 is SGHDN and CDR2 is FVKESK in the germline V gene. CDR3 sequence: CASSLLGAAGETQYF. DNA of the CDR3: TGTGCCAGCAGCCTCCTAGGGGCTGCTGGGGAGACCCAGTACTTC.

The CDR3 is CASSAGQGIGQPQHF. The CDR3 nucleotides read TGTGCCAGCAGCGCGGGACAGGGAATAGGGCAGCCCCAGCATTTT. The chain combines TRBV5-5 with TRBJ1-5; TRBD1 aligns across 9 bases. Germline V gene lookup returns CDR1 SGHKS and CDR2 YYEKEE (reference sequence). V lost 4 bases, J lost 7 bases, and 9 bases stayed unmatched. CDR3 length equals 15 residues.

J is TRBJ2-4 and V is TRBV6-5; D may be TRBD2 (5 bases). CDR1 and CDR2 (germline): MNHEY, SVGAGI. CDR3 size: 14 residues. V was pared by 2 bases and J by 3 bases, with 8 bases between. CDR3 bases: TGTGCCAGCAGTTACGCCGGGATCAAAAACATTCAGTACTTC. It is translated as CASSYAGIKNIQYF.

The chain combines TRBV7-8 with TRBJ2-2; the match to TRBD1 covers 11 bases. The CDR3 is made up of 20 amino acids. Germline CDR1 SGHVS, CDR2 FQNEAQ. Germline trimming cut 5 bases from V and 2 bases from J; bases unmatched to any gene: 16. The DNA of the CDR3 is TGTGCCAGCAGCCTTAGACCGGGACAGGGGGTCGGGCGAAACACCGGGGAGCTGTTTTTT. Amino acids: CASSLRPGQGVGRNTGELFF. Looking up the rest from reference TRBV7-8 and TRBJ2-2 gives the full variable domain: GAGVSQSPRYKVAKRGQDVALRCDPISGHVSLFWYQQALGQGPEFLTYFQNEAQLDKSGLPSDRFFAERPEGSVSTLKIQRTQQEDSAVYLCASSLRPGQGVGRNTGELFFGEGSRLTVL.

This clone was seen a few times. CDR3 residues: CASSYSPLPGHRNIQNTEAFF. The CDR3 DNA is TGTGCCAGCAGTTACTCACCATTACCGGGACACCGTAACATTCAGAACACTGAAGCTTTCTTT. The V call is TRBV6-2 or TRBV6-3, the J call TRBJ1-1, with D possibly TRBD1 on 6 matching bases. Germline V gives CDR1 MNHEY, CDR2 SVGEGT. The CDR3 runs 21 residues. V shed 0 bases and J shed 1 base, with 27 bases lying between them.

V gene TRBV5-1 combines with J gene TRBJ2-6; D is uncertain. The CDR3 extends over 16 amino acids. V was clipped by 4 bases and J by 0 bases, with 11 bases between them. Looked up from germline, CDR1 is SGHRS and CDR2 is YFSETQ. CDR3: CASSLSVFSGANVLTF. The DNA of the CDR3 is TGCGCCAGCAGCCTCAGTGTATTCTCTGGGGCCAACGTCCTGACTTTC.

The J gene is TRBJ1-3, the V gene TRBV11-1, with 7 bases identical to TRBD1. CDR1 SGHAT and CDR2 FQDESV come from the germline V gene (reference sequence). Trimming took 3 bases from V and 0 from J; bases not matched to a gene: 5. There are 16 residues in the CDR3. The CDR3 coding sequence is TGTGCCAGCAGCTTGCCCCGGGACAGCTCTGGAAACACCATATATTTT. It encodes CASSLPRDSSGNTIYF.

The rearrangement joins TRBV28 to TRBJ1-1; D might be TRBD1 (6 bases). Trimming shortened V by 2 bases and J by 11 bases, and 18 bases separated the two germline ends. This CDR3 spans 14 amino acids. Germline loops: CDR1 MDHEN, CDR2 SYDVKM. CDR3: CASSLGGKQGKAFF. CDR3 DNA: TGTGCCAGCAGTTTAGGAGGAAAACAGGGAAAGGCTTTCTTT.

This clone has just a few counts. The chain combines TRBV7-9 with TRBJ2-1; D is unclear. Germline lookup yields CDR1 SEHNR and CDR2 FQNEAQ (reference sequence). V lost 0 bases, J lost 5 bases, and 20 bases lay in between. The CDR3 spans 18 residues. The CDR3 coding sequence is TGTGCCAGCAGCTTAGCGCCTCCTTTCCGAAGAGAAAACAATGAGCAGTTCTTC. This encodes CASSLAPPFRRENNEQFF. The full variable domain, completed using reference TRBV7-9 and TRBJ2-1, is DTGVSQNPRHKITKRGQNVTFRCDPISEHNRLYWYRQTLGQGPEFLTYFQNEAQLEKSRLLSDRFSAERPKGSFSTLEIQRTEQGDSAMYLCASSLAPPFRRENNEQFFGPGTRLTVL.

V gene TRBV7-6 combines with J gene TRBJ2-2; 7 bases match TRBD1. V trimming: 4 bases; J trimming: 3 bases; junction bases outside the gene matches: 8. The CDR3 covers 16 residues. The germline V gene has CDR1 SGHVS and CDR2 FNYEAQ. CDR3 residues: CASSWDGDSYTGELFF. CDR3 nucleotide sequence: TGTGCCAGCAGCTGGGACGGGGACAGCTACACCGGGGAGCTGTTTTTT. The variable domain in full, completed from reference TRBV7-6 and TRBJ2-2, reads GAGVSQSPRYKVTKRGQDVALRCDPISGHVSLYWYRQALGQGPEFLTYFNYEAQQDKSGLPNDRFSAERPEGSISTLTIQRTEQRDSAMYRCASSWDGDSYTGELFFGEGSRLTVL.

CDR3 residues: CASSYSRERNYGYTF. In DNA, the CDR3 is TGTGCCAGCAGTTACTCGCGTGAGCGTAACTATGGCTACACCTTC. V is TRBV6-5 and J is TRBJ1-2; D remains unclear. The CDR3 has 15 residues. Germline V CDR1 and CDR2: MNHEY, SVGAGI. Trimming cost V 0 bases and J 1 base, with 9 bases left between them.

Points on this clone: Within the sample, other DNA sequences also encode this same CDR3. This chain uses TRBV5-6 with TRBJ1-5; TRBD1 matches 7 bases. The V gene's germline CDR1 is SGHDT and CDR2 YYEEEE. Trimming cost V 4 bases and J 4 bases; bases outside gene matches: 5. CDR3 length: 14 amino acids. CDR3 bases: TGTGCCAGCAGCCTGGGACAGAAGAATCAGCCCCAGCATTTT. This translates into CASSLGQKNQPQHF.

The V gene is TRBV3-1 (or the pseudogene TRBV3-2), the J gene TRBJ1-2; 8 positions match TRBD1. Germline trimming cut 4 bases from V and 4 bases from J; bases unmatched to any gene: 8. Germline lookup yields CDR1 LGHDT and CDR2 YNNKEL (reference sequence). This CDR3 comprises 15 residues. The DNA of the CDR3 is TGTGCCAGCAGCCCCATACAGGGGGTCGCCTATGGCTACACCTTC. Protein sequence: CASSPIQGVAYGYTF.

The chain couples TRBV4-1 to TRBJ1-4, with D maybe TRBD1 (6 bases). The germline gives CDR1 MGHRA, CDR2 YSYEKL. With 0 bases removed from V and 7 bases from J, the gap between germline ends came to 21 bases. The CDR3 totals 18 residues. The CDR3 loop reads CASSQDQERGGRGEKLFF. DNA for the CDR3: TGCGCCAGCAGCCAAGATCAGGAAAGGGGGGGTAGGGGTGAAAAACTGTTTTTT.

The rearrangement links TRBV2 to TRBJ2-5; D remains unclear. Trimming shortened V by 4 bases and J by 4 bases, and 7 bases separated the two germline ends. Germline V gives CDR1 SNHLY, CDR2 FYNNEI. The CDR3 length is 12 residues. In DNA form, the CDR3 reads TGTGCCAGCAGTGGCTTGGCAGAGACCCAGTACTTC. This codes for CASSGLAETQYF.

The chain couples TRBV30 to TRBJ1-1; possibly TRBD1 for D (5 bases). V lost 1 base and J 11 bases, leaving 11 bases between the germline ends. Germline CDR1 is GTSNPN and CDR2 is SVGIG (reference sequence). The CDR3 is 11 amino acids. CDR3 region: CAWSGRNRAFF. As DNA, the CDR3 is TGTGCCTGGAGTGGCCGGAACAGGGCTTTCTTT.

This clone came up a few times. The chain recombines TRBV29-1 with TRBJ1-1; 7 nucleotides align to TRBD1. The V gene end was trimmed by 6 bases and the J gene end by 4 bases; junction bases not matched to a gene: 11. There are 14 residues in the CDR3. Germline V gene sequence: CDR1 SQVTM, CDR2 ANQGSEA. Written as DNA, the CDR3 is TGCAGCGTACCAGGGGGGCTTTGGAGCACTGAAGCTTTCTTT. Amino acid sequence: CSVPGGLWSTEAFF.

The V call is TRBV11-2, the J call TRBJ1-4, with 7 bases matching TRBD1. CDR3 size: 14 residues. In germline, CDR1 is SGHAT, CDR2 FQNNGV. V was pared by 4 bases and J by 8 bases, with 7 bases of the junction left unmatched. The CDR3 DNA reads TGTGCCAGCAGCTCTTGGACAGGCGGGGAAAAACTGTTTTTT. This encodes CASSSWTGGEKLFF.

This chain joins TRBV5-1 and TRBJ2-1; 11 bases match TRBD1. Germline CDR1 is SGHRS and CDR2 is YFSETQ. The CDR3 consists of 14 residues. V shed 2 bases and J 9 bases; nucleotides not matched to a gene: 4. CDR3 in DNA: TGCGCCAGCAGCTTAGGACAGGGGGCGGGTGAGCAGTTCTTC. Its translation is CASSLGQGAGEQFF.

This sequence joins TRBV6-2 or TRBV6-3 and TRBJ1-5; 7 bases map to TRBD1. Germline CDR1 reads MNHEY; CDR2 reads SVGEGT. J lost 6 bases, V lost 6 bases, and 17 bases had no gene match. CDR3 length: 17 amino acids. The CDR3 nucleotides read TGTGCCAGCAGCCCCAGAAGTACAGGGGCAACCACTCAGCCCCAGCATTTT. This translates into CASSPRSTGATTQPQHF.

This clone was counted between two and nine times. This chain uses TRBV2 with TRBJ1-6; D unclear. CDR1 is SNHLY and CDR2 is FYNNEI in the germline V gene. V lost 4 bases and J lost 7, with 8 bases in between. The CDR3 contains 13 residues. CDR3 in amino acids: CASSGEVNSPLHF. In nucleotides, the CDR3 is TGTGCCAGCAGTGGGGAGGTCAATTCACCCCTCCACTTT.

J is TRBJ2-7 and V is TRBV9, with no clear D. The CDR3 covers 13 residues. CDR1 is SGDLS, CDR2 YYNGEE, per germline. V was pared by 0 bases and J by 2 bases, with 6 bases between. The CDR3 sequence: CASSVDPAYEQYF. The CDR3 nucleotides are TGTGCCAGCAGCGTAGATCCCGCCTACGAGCAGTACTTC.

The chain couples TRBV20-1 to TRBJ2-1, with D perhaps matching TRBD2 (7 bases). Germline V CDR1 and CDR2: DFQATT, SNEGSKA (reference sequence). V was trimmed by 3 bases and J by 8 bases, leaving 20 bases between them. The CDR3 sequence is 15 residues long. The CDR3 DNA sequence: TGCAGTGCTAGTCCGGGGGGCCTTGGTTTCGATGAGCAGTTCTTC. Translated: CSASPGGLGFDEQFF.

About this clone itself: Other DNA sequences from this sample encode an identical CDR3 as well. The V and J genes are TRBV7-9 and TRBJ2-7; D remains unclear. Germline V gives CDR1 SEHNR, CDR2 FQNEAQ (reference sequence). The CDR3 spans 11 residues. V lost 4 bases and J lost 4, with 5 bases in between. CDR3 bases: TGTGCCAGCAGCTCACAATACGAGCAGTACTTC. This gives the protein CASSSQYEQYF.

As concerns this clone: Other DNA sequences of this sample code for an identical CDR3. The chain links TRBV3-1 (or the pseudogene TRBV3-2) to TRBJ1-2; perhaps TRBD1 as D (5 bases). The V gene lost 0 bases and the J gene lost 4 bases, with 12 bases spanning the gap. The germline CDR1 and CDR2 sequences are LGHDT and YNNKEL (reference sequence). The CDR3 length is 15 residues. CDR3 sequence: CASSQDPRASYGYTF. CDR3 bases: TGTGCCAGCAGCCAAGATCCCAGGGCCAGCTATGGCTACACCTTC.

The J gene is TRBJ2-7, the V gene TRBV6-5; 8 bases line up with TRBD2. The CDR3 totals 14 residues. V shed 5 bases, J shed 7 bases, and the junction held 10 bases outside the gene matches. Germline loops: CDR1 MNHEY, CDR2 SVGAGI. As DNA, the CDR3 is TGTGCCAGCAGTCCACCGGGAGGGGGGGATGAGCAGTACTTC. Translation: CASSPPGGGDEQYF.